The T cell receptor beta chain under discussion was sequenced for a study of immune evolution from preneoplasia to lung adenocarcinoma. Sequencing was performed with immunoSEQ multiplex PCR; in TCRdb, only in-frame clones are kept and a portion is missing. The sample has 39,000 or so clones, less than 85% seen once; the top ten hold about 4.7%. The CDR3 has 16 amino acids. Looked up from germline, CDR1 is SNHLY and CDR2 is FYNNEI. The V end lost 7 bases, the J end lost 2 bases, and 17 bases lay between the germline ends. Material: FFPE invasive lung adenocarcinoma tissue. The receptor's source is a person between 55 and 69 years old with lung adenocarcinoma. The rearrangement joins TRBV2 to TRBJ2-2; D is tentatively TRBD1 or TRBD2 (6 bases each). The CDR3 bases are TGTGCCAGCACAGCCCGACGGGGGACAAACACCGGGGAGCTGTTTTTT. This sequence encodes CASTARRGTNTGELFF.